The 28 T cell receptor beta chains below were found in one sample sequenced in a study of blood T cell repertoires in COVID-19. Clones were sequenced by immunoSEQ multiplex PCR, and TCRdb holds only the in-frame ones, with some missing. The table has approximately 230,000 clones, over 80% seen once; the top ten hold approximately 2%. Sequenced material: PBMCs or T cells enriched from blood (not recorded which). The receptors here all came from a woman aged 18-30 years who had recovered from COVID-19.

The chain employs TRBV5-1 and TRBJ2-2; no reliable D call. Germline V CDR1 and CDR2: SGHRS, YFSETQ. V gave up 4 bases and J gave up 0 bases, with 7 bases separating them. This CDR3 region has 14 residues. This chain's CDR3 is CASSHTANTGELFF. CDR3 coding DNA: TGCGCCAGCAGCCATACAGCGAACACCGGGGAGCTGTTTTTT.

This clone appeared a single time. The V gene is TRBV2, the J gene TRBJ1-6, with D perhaps matching TRBD1 (6 bases). Trimming removed 0 bases at V and 8 bases at J, with 11 bases between. Germline values: CDR1 SNHLY, CDR2 FYNNEI. The CDR3 sequence is 15 residues long. CDR3 amino acids: CASSEAGHGDSPLHF. The DNA of the CDR3 is TGTGCCAGCAGTGAAGCGGGACATGGGGATTCACCCCTCCACTTT.

The chain recombines TRBV2 with TRBJ2-6; TRBD1 matches at 7 bases. Per the germline V gene, CDR1 is SNHLY and CDR2 is FYNNEI. This CDR3 is built from 15 residues. J was trimmed by 2 bases and V by 6 bases; bases with no gene match: 4. The CDR3 protein is CASRQTGAGANVLTF. The CDR3 nucleotides are TGTGCCAGCAGGCAAACAGGGGCTGGGGCCAACGTCCTGACTTTC.

V usage is TRBV5-1 and J usage is TRBJ1-1; D is undetermined. This CDR3 is built from 14 residues. Trimming took off 3 bases at V and 0 bases at J, with 9 bases between the two ends. CDR1 is SGHRS, CDR2 YFSETQ, per germline. CDR3 nucleotide sequence: TGCGCCAGCAGCTGGTCCGAGTTGAACACTGAAGCTTTCTTT. The encoded protein is CASSWSELNTEAFF.

The rearrangement joins TRBV6-1 to TRBJ2-7, with D tentatively TRBD1 (6 bases). Trimming stripped 4 bases from V and 1 base from J, with 20 bases between. The germline CDR1 and CDR2 sequences are MNHNS and SASEGT. This CDR3 comprises 17 residues. The CDR3 DNA reads TGTGCCAGCAGTGCCCCGATAGGAGCAGGGGTTTCCTACGAGCAGTACTTC. Its protein is CASSAPIGAGVSYEQYF.

The chain has TRBV7-9 and TRBJ2-5; D is unclear. CDR3 length: 12 residues. Looked up from germline, CDR1 is SEHNR and CDR2 is FQNEAQ (reference sequence). V was shortened by 5 bases and J by 2 bases, with 6 bases between the two germline ends. The CDR3 DNA sequence: TGTGCCAGCAGCCTTCTACAAGAGACCCAGTACTTC. Its protein product is CASSLLQETQYF. Together with reference TRBV7-9 and TRBJ2-5, the CDR3 gives the full variable domain: DTGVSQNPRHKITKRGQNVTFRCDPISEHNRLYWYRQTLGQGPEFLTYFQNEAQLEKSRLLSDRFSAERPKGSFSTLEIQRTEQGDSAMYLCASSLLQETQYFGPGTRLLVL.

The chain recombines TRBV5-1 with TRBJ2-6, with 9 bases matching TRBD1. Germline-derived CDR1 and CDR2 are SGHRS and YFSETQ. After removal of 5 bases from V and 2 bases from J, the junction contained 8 bases not matched to a gene. This CDR3 is built from 17 residues. The CDR3 DNA is TGCGCCAGCAGTTCCGGGACAGGGATGGCTGGGGCCAACGTCCTGACTTTC. It translates to CASSSGTGMAGANVLTF.

V usage is TRBV5-1 and J usage is TRBJ2-2, with TRBD2 identical over 9 bases. The V gene's germline CDR1 is SGHRS and CDR2 YFSETQ. V trimming: 0 bases; J trimming: 4 bases; junction bases outside the gene matches: 1. The CDR3 is 15 amino acids. As DNA, the CDR3 is TGCGCCAGCAGCTTGGAGCGGGGGGCCACCGGGGAGCTGTTTTTT. Its protein is CASSLERGATGELFF.

This clone was picked up one time. The J gene is TRBJ1-3, the V gene TRBV12-5; the match to TRBD1 covers 8 bases. Germline values: CDR1 LGHNT, CDR2 FRNRAP. J gave up 3 bases and V 0 bases, and 10 bases lay outside the gene matches. The CDR3 sequence is 18 residues long. The DNA for the CDR3 is TGTGCTAGTGGTTTGGTCTTGGGACAGGACCGAATTGGAAACACCATATATTTT. This sequence encodes CASGLVLGQDRIGNTIYF. The full variable domain, in which reference TRBV12-5 and TRBJ1-3 provide the parts outside the CDR3, is DARVTQTPRHKVTEMGQEVTMRCQPILGHNTVFWYRQTMMQGLELLAYFRNRAPLDDSGMPKDRFSAEMPDATLATLKIQPSEPRDSAVYFCASGLVLGQDRIGNTIYFGEGSWLTVV.

This clone appeared a few times. The chain combines TRBV5-4 with TRBJ1-4, with D possibly being TRBD1 (6 bases). CDR3 length: 16 amino acids. The V gene lost 4 bases and the J gene lost 3 bases, with 16 bases spanning the gap. The V gene's germline CDR1 is SGHNT and CDR2 YYREEE (reference sequence). CDR3 nucleotides: TGTGCCAGCAGCCCACCCCCGACAGGTGCTAATGAAAAACTGTTTTTT. Amino acid sequence: CASSPPPTGANEKLFF.

The J gene is TRBJ1-3, the V gene TRBV6-5, with D possibly matching TRBD1 (6 bases). CDR1 and CDR2 (germline): MNHEY, SVGAGI. The V and J ends lost 10 bases and 0 bases respectively, with 10 bases between them. The length of the CDR3 is 13 residues. The CDR3 bases are TGTGCCACTCACAGGGTCTCTGGAAACACCATATATTTT. Protein: CATHRVSGNTIYF.

CDR3 sequence reads: CSVPTSDTEAFF. The CDR3 DNA is TGCAGCGTTCCTACCTCGGACACTGAAGCTTTCTTT. The rearrangement uses TRBV29-1 and TRBJ1-1, with no clear D. This CDR3 has 12 amino acids. Trimming pared 5 bases from V and 3 bases from J, leaving 10 bases between. Germline V gives CDR1 SQVTM, CDR2 ANQGSEA.

The CDR3: CAIKRTRDRNSPLHF. In DNA, the CDR3 is TGTGCCATCAAGAGGACTAGGGACCGAAATTCACCCCTCCACTTT. J is TRBJ1-6 and V is TRBV10-3, with a possible D match to TRBD1 (5 bases). The CDR3 runs to 15 residues. Germline V gene sequence: CDR1 ENHRY, CDR2 SYGVKD. Between the trimmed V and J ends, which lost 7 bases and 7 bases, there was a span of 17 bases.

This rearrangement joins TRBV6-1 to TRBJ2-7; tentative D call: TRBD2 (7 bases). The V gene lost 2 bases and the J gene lost 3 bases, with 20 bases spanning the gap. CDR3 size: 17 residues. The germline V gene encodes CDR1 MNHNS and CDR2 SASEGT. The CDR3 reads CASSEWGGGDNHYEQYF. DNA for the CDR3: TGTGCCAGCAGTGAATGGGGAGGGGGGGATAACCACTACGAGCAGTACTTC.

This rearrangement joins TRBV28 to TRBJ2-6; D not resolved. This CDR3 region has 17 residues. Deletions cut 5 bases from V and 4 bases from J, with 18 bases between. Germline loops: CDR1 MDHEN, CDR2 SYDVKM. In nucleotides, the CDR3 is TGTGCCAGCAGTCACGCCGACATCTTCGCAGGGGCCAACGTCCTGACTTTC. Encoded protein: CASSHADIFAGANVLTF.

The genes are TRBV5-4 and TRBJ1-2, with TRBD1 as a possible D gene (6 bases). V was clipped by 4 bases and J by 3 bases, with 10 bases between them. The CDR3 covers 13 residues. In germline, CDR1 is SGHNT, CDR2 YYREEE (reference sequence). The CDR3 protein is CASSTGRDYGYTF. For the CDR3, the DNA is TGTGCCAGCAGCACAGGGAGGGACTATGGCTACACCTTC.

The chain links TRBV18 to TRBJ2-4; weak D call: TRBD2 (7 bases). The CDR3 is made up of 16 amino acids. CDR1 is KGHSH, CDR2 LQKENI, per germline. Trimming cost V 0 bases and J 0 bases, with 9 bases left between them. The CDR3 here is CASSPPRGGAKNIQYF. DNA of the CDR3: TGTGCCAGCTCACCACCAAGGGGGGGAGCCAAAAACATTCAGTACTTC.

The rearrangement links TRBV24-1 to TRBJ1-2; D is possibly TRBD1 (5 bases). Trimming shortened V by 3 bases and J by 11 bases, and 12 bases separated the two germline ends. This CDR3 is built from 12 residues. The germline CDR1 and CDR2 sequences are KGHDR and SFDVKD. CDR3 amino acids: CATSDPHQGYTF. CDR3 nucleotides: TGTGCCACCAGTGATCCCCATCAGGGATACACCTTC.

The J gene is TRBJ1-5, the V gene TRBV5-5; the D gene is possibly TRBD1 (5 bases). This CDR3 is built from 16 residues. Between the trimmed V and J ends, which lost 3 bases and 0 bases, there was a span of 13 bases. Germline CDR1 reads SGHKS; CDR2 reads YYEKEE (reference sequence). CDR3 sequence (DNA): TGTGCCAGCAGCTCCAGCGGGGGGGGTAGCAATCAGCCCCAGCATTTT. This encodes CASSSSGGGSNQPQHF.

The chain couples TRBV4-3 to TRBJ2-1, with 8 bases lining up with TRBD2. Germline CDR1 is LGHNA and CDR2 is YSLEER. This CDR3 spans 14 amino acids. The V gene end was trimmed by 2 bases and the J gene end by 6 bases; junction bases not matched to a gene: 3. The CDR3 here is CASSQISGVNEQFF. CDR3 coding DNA: TGCGCCAGCAGCCAAATTAGCGGGGTCAATGAGCAGTTCTTC.

This chain uses TRBV4-3 with TRBJ1-2; D not certain. There are 16 residues in the CDR3. The V gene's germline CDR1 is LGHNA and CDR2 YSLEER. Deletions cut 0 bases from V and 8 bases from J, with 19 bases between. CDR3 coding DNA: TGCGCCAGCAGCCAAGATTATGGAGCCCCGGCAAGCGGCTACACCTTC. Its protein product is CASSQDYGAPASGYTF.

V usage is TRBV7-3 and J usage is TRBJ2-7, with 7 bases lining up with TRBD1. Germline assignment: CDR1 SGHTA and CDR2 FQGTGA. The CDR3 totals 17 residues. J gave up 2 bases and V 2 bases, and 12 bases lay outside the gene matches. DNA for the CDR3: TGTGCCAGCAGCTTAGGCCCCGGCCGGGGACAGACCTACGAGCAGTACTTC. Its protein product is CASSLGPGRGQTYEQYF.

V gene TRBV11-3 combines with J gene TRBJ2-1, with D possibly TRBD2 on 7 matching bases. V was pared by 2 bases and J by 2 bases, with 10 bases between. CDR3 length equals 15 residues. Germline values: CDR1 SGHNT, CDR2 YENEEA. CDR3 sequence (DNA): TGTGCCAGCAGCTTACGGGGGGCTCCCTACAATGAGCAGTTCTTC. Translated: CASSLRGAPYNEQFF.

As DNA, the CDR3 is TGCAGCGTGTTGGGAGGGGGAACTGGGGCCAACGTCCTGACTTTC. Amino acid sequence: CSVLGGGTGANVLTF. V gene TRBV29-1 combines with J gene TRBJ2-6; D is perhaps TRBD2 (7 bases). V was cut by 6 bases and J by 2 bases, with 14 bases left in between. From germline, CDR1 is SQVTM and CDR2 ANQGSEA. The CDR3 length is 15 residues.

The chain carries TRBV18 and TRBJ2-3; 10 bases are a match to TRBD1. CDR3 length equals 17 residues. Germline trimming cut 0 bases from V and 1 base from J; bases unmatched to any gene: 4. Germline V gene lookup returns CDR1 KGHSH and CDR2 LQKENI. CDR3 DNA: TGTGCCAGCTCACCACCAGTCGGGACAGGGGGCACAGATACGCAGTATTTT. It codes for CASSPPVGTGGTDTQYF. The variable domain in full, with the rest retrieved from reference TRBV18 and TRBJ2-3, is NAGVMQNPRHLVRRRGQEARLRCSPMKGHSHVYWYRQLPEEGLKFMVYLQKENIIDESGMPKERFSAEFPKEGPSILRIQQVVRGDSAAYFCASSPPVGTGGTDTQYFGPGTRLTVL.

V usage is TRBV5-1 and J usage is TRBJ2-5; 9 nucleotides line up with TRBD1. The CDR3 contains 16 residues. The germline gives CDR1 SGHRS, CDR2 YFSETQ. The V gene end was trimmed by 4 bases and the J gene end by 4 bases; junction bases not matched to a gene: 11. CDR3 region: CASSGDRGGVGETQYF. Written as DNA, the CDR3 is TGCGCCAGCAGCGGAGACAGGGGGGGAGTAGGAGAGACCCAGTACTTC.

The genes are TRBV18 and TRBJ1-6; D is possibly TRBD1 (6 bases). Trimming shortened V by 2 bases and J by 7 bases, and 15 bases separated the two germline ends. The CDR3 spans 16 residues. Germline CDR1 and CDR2: KGHSH and LQKENI. The CDR3 coding sequence is TGTGCCAGCTCACCATCCATACAGGGCCCCAATTCACCCCTCCACTTT. Protein product: CASSPSIQGPNSPLHF.

The rearrangement links TRBV15 to TRBJ1-5, with 10 bases lining up with TRBD1. The V and J ends lost 5 bases and 1 base, in that order; junction bases with no gene match: 2. Looked up from germline, CDR1 is LNHNV and CDR2 is YYDKDF (reference sequence). CDR3 size: 15 residues. CDR3 nucleotide sequence: TGTGCCACCAGCCCGGACAGGGGGAGCAATCAGCCCCAGCATTTT. Protein sequence: CATSPDRGSNQPQHF.